One T cell receptor (beta chain) is described in this entry. Its antigen is still unknown. These data originate in a study of T cells in Graves' hyperthyroidism and ophthalmopathy. Overall study: Specimen type is peripheral blood, collected at initial diagnosis prior to any treatment. Study-level points and caveats: Model-based prediction identified ophthalmopathy a median 6.5 months prior to its onset.

The CDR3 runs 17 residues. CDR1 and CDR2 from the germline V gene are SGHAT and FQDESV (reference sequence). The V gene end was trimmed by 5 bases and the J gene end by 5 bases; junction bases not matched to a gene: 16. Amplified TCR beta CDR3 regions derived from RNA transcripts. HTBI primers were the set used in a first-round RT-PCR of the TCR CDR3. TCRdb reanalysed the multiplex PCR reads using MiXCR and keeps one entry per CDR3 protein. The sample records approximately 300,000 distinct CDR3 sequences, about a sixth being singletons. This sequence was found in a woman aged 55 to 70 with Graves' ophthalmopathy. The J gene is TRBJ2-7, the V gene TRBV11-1, with TRBD1 matching 9 bases. The sample consisted of blood. CDR3 nucleotides: TGTGCCAGCAGCCCCCGAGGGACCGGGACAGGGAATGACGAGCAGTACTTC. Amino acid sequence: CASSPRGTGTGNDEQYF.